The 4 T cell receptor beta chains reported below all come from one sample, sequenced in a study of control samples from healthy donors and cancer patients. Generated by immunoSEQ multiplex PCR, the TCRdb table keeps only in-frame clones and is missing some. Among about 140,000 clones listed, more than 90% were seen once. Sequenced sample: blood. These receptors were collected from a man in his thirties or forties in good health.

The chain uses TRBV27 and TRBJ1-5; D call uncertain. This CDR3 has 15 amino acids. Germline V CDR1 and CDR2: MNHEY, SMNVEV (reference sequence). V was pared by 9 bases and J by 1 base, with 16 bases between. CDR3 loop: CASHVPEPSNQPQHF. The CDR3 DNA is TGTGCCAGTCACGTACCCGAGCCGAGCAATCAGCCCCAGCATTTT.

The V gene is TRBV7-8, the J gene TRBJ1-1, with 8 bases that match TRBD1. This CDR3 region has 15 residues. Germline V CDR1 and CDR2: SGHVS, FQNEAQ. Trimming took 3 bases from V and 1 from J; bases not matched to a gene: 4. CDR3 amino acids: CASSFNRGTNTEAFF. Written as DNA, the CDR3 is TGTGCCAGCAGCTTTAACAGGGGGACGAACACTGAAGCTTTCTTT.

This clone was detected only once. The V gene is TRBV11-2, the J gene TRBJ2-2; TRBD2 agrees at 11 bases. The CDR3 length is 19 residues. Germline lookup yields CDR1 SGHAT and CDR2 FQNNGV. The V gene end was trimmed by 5 bases and the J gene end by 7 bases; junction bases not matched to a gene: 18. CDR3 residues: CASSLFTALSGRAGGELFF. The CDR3 bases are TGTGCCAGCAGCCTCTTCACGGCCCTTAGCGGGAGGGCAGGCGGGGAGCTGTTTTTT.

Details on this clone: Other DNA sequences from this sample encode an identical CDR3 as well. CDR3 bases: TGTGCCAGCCGGGGGCTGGGGAATTCACCCCTCCACTTT. It specifies CASRGLGNSPLHF. The V gene is TRBV6-5, the J gene TRBJ1-6; perhaps TRBD1 as D (6 bases). Trimming stripped 8 bases from V and 7 bases from J, with 12 bases between. The CDR3 runs to 13 residues. Germline values: CDR1 MNHEY, CDR2 SVGAGI.